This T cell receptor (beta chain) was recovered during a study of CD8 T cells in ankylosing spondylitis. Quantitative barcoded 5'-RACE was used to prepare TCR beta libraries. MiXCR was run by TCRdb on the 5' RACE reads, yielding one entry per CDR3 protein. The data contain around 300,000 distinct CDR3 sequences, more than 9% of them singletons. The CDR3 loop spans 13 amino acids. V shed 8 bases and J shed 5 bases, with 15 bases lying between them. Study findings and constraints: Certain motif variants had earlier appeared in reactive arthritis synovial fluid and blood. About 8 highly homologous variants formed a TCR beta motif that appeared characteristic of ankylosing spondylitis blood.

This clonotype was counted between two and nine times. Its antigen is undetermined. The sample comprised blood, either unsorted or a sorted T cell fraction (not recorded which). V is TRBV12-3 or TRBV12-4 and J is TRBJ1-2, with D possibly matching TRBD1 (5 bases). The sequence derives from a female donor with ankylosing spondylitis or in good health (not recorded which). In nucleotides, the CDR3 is TGTGCCAGCGGGGCACGGAGACTGTATGGCTACACCTTC. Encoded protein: CASGARRLYGYTF.